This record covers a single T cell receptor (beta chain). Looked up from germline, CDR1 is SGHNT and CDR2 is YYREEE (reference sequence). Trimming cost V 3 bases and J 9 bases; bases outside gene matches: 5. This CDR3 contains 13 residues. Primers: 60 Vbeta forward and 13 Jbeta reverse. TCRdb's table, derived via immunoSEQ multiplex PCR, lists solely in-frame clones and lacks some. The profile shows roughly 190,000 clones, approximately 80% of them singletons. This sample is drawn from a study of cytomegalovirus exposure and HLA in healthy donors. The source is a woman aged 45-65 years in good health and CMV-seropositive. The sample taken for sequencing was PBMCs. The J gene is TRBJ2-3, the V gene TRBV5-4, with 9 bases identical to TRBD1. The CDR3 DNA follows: TGTGCCAGCAGCTGGGACAGGGTCAGGACGCAGTATTTT. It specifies CASSWDRVRTQYF.